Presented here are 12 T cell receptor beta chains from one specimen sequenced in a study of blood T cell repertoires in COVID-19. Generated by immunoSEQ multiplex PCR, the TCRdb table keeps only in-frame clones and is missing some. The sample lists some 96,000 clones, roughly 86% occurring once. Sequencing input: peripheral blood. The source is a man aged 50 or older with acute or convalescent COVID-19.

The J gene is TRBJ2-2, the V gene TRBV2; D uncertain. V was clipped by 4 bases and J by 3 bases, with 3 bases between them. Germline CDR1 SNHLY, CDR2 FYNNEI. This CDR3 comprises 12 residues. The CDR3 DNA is TGTGCCAGCAGTGCTGACACCGGGGAGCTGTTTTTT. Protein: CASSADTGELFF.

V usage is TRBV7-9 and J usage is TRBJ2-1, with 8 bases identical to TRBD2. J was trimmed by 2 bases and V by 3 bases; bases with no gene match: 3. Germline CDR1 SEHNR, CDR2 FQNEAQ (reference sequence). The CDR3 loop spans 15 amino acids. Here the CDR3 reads CASSFLAGTYNEQFF. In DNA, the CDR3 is TGTGCCAGCAGCTTTTTAGCGGGAACCTACAATGAGCAGTTCTTC.

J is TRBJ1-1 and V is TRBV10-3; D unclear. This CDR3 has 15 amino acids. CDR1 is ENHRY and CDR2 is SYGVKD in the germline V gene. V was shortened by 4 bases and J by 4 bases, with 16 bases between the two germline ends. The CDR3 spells CAISGRAGSSTEAFF. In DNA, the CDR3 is TGTGCCATCAGTGGAAGGGCCGGGAGCAGCACTGAAGCTTTCTTT.

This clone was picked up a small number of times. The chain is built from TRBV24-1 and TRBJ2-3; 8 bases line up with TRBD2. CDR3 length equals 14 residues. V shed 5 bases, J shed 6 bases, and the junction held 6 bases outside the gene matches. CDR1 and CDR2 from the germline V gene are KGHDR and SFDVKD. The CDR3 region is CATSAGGSRDTQYF. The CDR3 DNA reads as TGTGCCACCAGTGCGGGGGGGAGCAGGGATACGCAGTATTTT.

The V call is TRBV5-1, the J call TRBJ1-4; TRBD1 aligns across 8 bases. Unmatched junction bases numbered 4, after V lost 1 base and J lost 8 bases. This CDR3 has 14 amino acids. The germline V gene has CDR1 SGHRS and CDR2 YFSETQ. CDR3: CASSLSGGAEKLFF. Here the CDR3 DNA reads TGCGCCAGCAGCTTGTCAGGGGGCGCGGAAAAACTGTTTTTT. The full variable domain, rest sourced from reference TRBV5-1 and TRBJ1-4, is KAGVTQTPRYLIKTRGQQVTLSCSPISGHRSVSWYQQTPGQGLQFLFEYFSETQRNKGNFPGRFSGRQFSNSRSEMNVSTLELGDSALYLCASSLSGGAEKLFFGSGTQLSVL.

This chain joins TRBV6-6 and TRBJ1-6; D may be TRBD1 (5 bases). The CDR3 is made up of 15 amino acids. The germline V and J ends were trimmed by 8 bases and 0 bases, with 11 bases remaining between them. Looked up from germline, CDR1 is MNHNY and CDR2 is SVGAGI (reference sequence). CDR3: CASEDDSSYNSPLHF. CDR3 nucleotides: TGTGCCAGCGAGGACGACAGCTCCTATAATTCACCCCTCCACTTT.

The CDR3 nucleotides read TGTGCCAGCGTTAATAGCGGGAGTGGGTCCTACAATGAGCAGTTCTTC. Its translation: CASVNSGSGSYNEQFF. V usage is TRBV7-9 and J usage is TRBJ2-1; 9 nucleotides agree with TRBD2. CDR1 SEHNR and CDR2 FQNEAQ come from the germline V gene (reference sequence). V lost 8 bases and J lost 1; bases outside the gene matches: 9. The CDR3 contains 16 residues.

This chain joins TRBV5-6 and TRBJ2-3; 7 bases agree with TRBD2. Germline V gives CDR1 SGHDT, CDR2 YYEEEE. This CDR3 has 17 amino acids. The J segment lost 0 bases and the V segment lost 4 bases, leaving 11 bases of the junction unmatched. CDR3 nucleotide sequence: TGTGCCAGCAGCCTTATCTCGAGCGGGACTAGCACAGATACGCAGTATTTT. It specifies CASSLISSGTSTDTQYF.

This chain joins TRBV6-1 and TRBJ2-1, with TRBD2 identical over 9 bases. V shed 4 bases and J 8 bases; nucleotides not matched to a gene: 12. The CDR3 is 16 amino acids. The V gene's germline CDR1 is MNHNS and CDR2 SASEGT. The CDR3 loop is CASSVLGSGSRHEQFF. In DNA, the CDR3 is TGTGCCAGCAGTGTCCTAGGTAGCGGGAGTAGGCATGAGCAGTTCTTC.

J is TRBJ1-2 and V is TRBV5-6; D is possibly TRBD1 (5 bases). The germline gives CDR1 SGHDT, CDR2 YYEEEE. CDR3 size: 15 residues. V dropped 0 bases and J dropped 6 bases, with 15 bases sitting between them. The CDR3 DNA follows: TGTGCCAGCAGCTTGGTTGTTACAACAGGAGATGGCTACACCTTC. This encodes CASSLVVTTGDGYTF.

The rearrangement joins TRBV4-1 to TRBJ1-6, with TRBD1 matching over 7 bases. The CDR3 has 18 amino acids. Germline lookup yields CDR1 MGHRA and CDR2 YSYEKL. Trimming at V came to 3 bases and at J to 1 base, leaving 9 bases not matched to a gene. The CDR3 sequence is CASSQEGARKSYNSPLHF. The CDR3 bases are TGCGCCAGCAGCCAGGAGGGGGCGAGGAAGTCCTATAATTCACCCCTCCACTTT.

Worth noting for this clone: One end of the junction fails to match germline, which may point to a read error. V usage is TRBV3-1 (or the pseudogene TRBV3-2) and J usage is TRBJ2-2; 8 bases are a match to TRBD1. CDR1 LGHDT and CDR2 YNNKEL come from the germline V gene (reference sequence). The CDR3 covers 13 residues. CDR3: CASNQQGAGELFF. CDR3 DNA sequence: TGTGCCAGCAACCAACAGGGGGCCGGGGAGCTGTTTTTT.